This T cell receptor (beta chain) is drawn from a study of STAT5B mutations in CD4+ large granular lymphocyte leukemia (dated by TCRdb to between 2021 and 2024). Some background on the complete study: When cryopreserved patient cells were available, CD8+ cells were first depleted, and selection with anti-CD4 microbeads was then performed. The study compared the TCRbeta repertoires of patients with CD4+ T-cell large granular lymphocyte leukemia against the TCRbeta repertoires of healthy blood donors. Flow cytometry on FACSCanto II or FACSVerse showed that the purified fractions were more than 95% pure among lymphocytes. Beyond this particular receptor, the publication reports: Heterogeneous cell sources were used for patients, and only 5 or 6 CD4-sorted patient samples were included in the clonality comparison with healthy controls. Main leukemic clonotypes were private to each patient, although roughly 23% appeared at low frequency in other patients' non-leukemic repertoires. CD4-sorted patient repertoires appeared more clonal than healthy CD4+ repertoires, and this difference persisted after removing the putative leukemic clones. Data were not HLA-matched; higher clonality in CD4+ versus CD8+ T-LGLL could reflect the relatively small sample size. Enrichment of TRBV06-family usage was observed among the top patient clones (8/27) relative to healthy controls (2/35).

Hematology units in Padova (Italy), Helsinki (Finland) and Shinshu (Japan) recruited the CD4+ T-LGLL patients. Depending on which samples were available, patient samples consisted of bead-purified CD4+, CD4+CD8+, CD57+ or CD56+ fractions, or of unselected PBMC. Patient TCRbeta data were integrated with somatic STAT5B mutation profiles obtained by deep amplicon sequencing of the same DNA. All TCR-sequenced material derived from peripheral blood: patient blood samples and healthy donor buffy coats. Peripheral blood mononuclear cells were isolated by Ficoll-Hypaque gradient centrifugation. The Gentra Puregene Cell and Tissue kit was used for genomic DNA extraction, and quantification was performed on a Qubit 2.0 fluorometer. Of note for this clone: Its antigen is not yet known. The sample holds no much larger clone one base away, and base qualities are not on file.

At the junction V is shortened by 4 bases and J by 2 bases; bases outside the gene matches: 6. The germline V gene yields SGHDT for CDR1 and YYEEEE for CDR2. Counted from cysteine to phenylalanine, this CDR3 has 17 amino acids. The read is trimmed to its CDR3 DNA, 51 bases read in frame from base 1. The immunoSEQ assay at survey resolution was used to sequence TCRbeta rearrangements from genomic DNA. In the original analysis: Any clonotype making up more than 5% of the repertoire was considered a putative leukemic clone, which gave a few dozen such clones in roughly 30 patients. In the TCR sequencing data, the lowest productive clonotype frequency that could be detected was 2.59 x 10-5. Analyses included only productive TCRbeta rearrangements, meaning complete and in-frame sequences. The clonality of each sample was calculated as Simpson clonality in the immunoSEQ Analyzer version 3.0. Clones were categorized by frequency as very rare, small, medium, large (1-20%) or hyperexpanded (>20%). Generation probabilities were estimated with OLGA 1.2.3, V-gene circos plots were generated with VDJtools, specificities were searched for in VDJdb, and CDR3 motifs were identified with GLIPH. Sourced from immuneACCESS, this table was stored by TCRdb with only in-frame sequences that have V and J called. A share of the clones is absent; for the studies checked, an unresolved V gene accounts for under half, and the remainder has no known explanation. The DNA gave D and trimming, while V, J and clone size come from that table. Within this sample are 7,400 or so clones, with roughly three quarters of them counted one time only. The ten top clones hold just over 65% of the sample.

The rearranged chain carries TRBV5-6 and TRBJ2-3, and 14 junctional nucleotides match TRBD2. Sequenced sample: PBMCs. This TCR was recovered from an older woman with CD4+ T-cell large granular lymphocyte leukemia. The nucleotide sequence reads as follows: TGTGCCAGCAGCCCGGGACTAGCGGGGGCCGTCACAGATACGCAGTATTTT. Its product reads: CASSPGLAGAVTDTQYF.